The 3 T cell receptor beta chains below come from one sample, sequenced in a study of T cell responses to AZD1222 COVID-19 vaccine. Assay: immunoSEQ multiplex PCR; the TCRdb copy retains only in-frame clones and omits some. The data contain approximately 97,000 clones, 84% of them singletons. The sequencing here drew on peripheral blood, taken on day 0 of AZD1222 vaccination. The receptors here all came from an adult in good health.

V usage is TRBV7-8 and J usage is TRBJ2-1; the match to TRBD2 covers 10 bases. Germline values: CDR1 SGHVS, CDR2 FQNEAQ. The CDR3 has 16 amino acids. V shed 0 bases and J 7 bases; nucleotides not matched to a gene: 6. The CDR3 nucleotides are TGTGCCAGCAGCTTAGCGTCGCTAGCGGGAGCGAATGAGCAGTTCTTC. This encodes CASSLASLAGANEQFF.

This clone showed up just a few times. The chain couples TRBV10-1 to TRBJ2-3, with a possible D match to TRBD2 (7 bases). The CDR3 has 15 amino acids. V was clipped by 2 bases and J by 1 base, with 10 bases between them. Germline V CDR1 and CDR2: WNHNN, SYGVQD (reference sequence). The chain's CDR3 is CASSEGGAGTDTQYF. The CDR3 nucleotides are TGCGCCAGCAGTGAGGGGGGGGCGGGCACAGATACGCAGTATTTT.

The V and J genes are TRBV11-3 and TRBJ1-6; D is undetermined. Trimming left V 1 base short and J 7 bases short, with 8 bases between. This CDR3 region has 14 residues. Germline CDR1 and CDR2: SGHNT and YENEEA. CDR3 sequence (DNA): TGTGCCAGCAGCTTAGGGGCGGAGAATTCACCCCTCCACTTT. Translating gives CASSLGAENSPLHF.